Presented here are 7 T cell receptor beta chains from one specimen sequenced in a study of identifying expanded T cells in peripheral blood. Generated by immunoSEQ multiplex PCR, the TCRdb table keeps only in-frame clones and is missing some. This sample has 75,000 to 100,000 clones, with 70% to 90% found just once. The sample taken for sequencing was blood. The receptors shown here come from a person aged 18 to 75 in good health.

This clone was observed once. The chain carries TRBV6-1 and TRBJ2-7; 8 nucleotides agree with TRBD1. This CDR3 contains 15 residues. Trimming cost V 5 bases and J 0 bases; bases outside gene matches: 6. CDR1 and CDR2 from the germline V gene are MNHNS and SASEGT. The CDR3 nucleotides read TGTGCCAGCAGTTTCCGACAGGGGAGCTCCTACGAGCAGTACTTC. Protein sequence: CASSFRQGSSYEQYF.

This rearrangement joins TRBV9 to TRBJ2-7; 9 bases align to TRBD1. This CDR3 is built from 13 residues. With V trimmed by 0 bases and J by 6 bases, 1 base remained unmatched. The germline gives CDR1 SGDLS, CDR2 YYNGEE. CDR3 amino acids: CASSVADRGEQYF. CDR3 in DNA: TGTGCCAGCAGCGTAGCGGACAGGGGCGAGCAGTACTTC.

J is TRBJ1-1 and V is TRBV27; TRBD1 might be the D (5 bases). This CDR3 region has 13 residues. Germline loops: CDR1 MNHEY, CDR2 SMNVEV (reference sequence). The ends were cut back, 5 bases at V and 6 bases at J, with 13 bases in the middle. The CDR3, as DNA: TGTGCCAGCAGTCGGGGACTTTGGGCTGAAGCTTTCTTT. Translating it yields CASSRGLWAEAFF.

The gene calls are TRBV5-1 and TRBJ1-1, with D possibly TRBD1 on 6 matching bases. The CDR3 is 14 residues long. V dropped 4 bases and J dropped 4 bases, with 14 bases sitting between them. Germline CDR1 reads SGHRS; CDR2 reads YFSETQ. The CDR3 protein is CASSQEGGLTEAFF. The CDR3 DNA sequence: TGCGCCAGCAGCCAGGAGGGGGGCCTCACTGAAGCTTTCTTT.

The chain is built from TRBV5-1 and TRBJ2-2; 8 nucleotides line up with TRBD2. CDR3 length equals 16 residues. Germline assignment: CDR1 SGHRS and CDR2 YFSETQ. Trimming cost V 4 bases and J 1 base; bases outside gene matches: 6. CDR3 sequence: CASSPELAGNTGELFF. The CDR3 coding sequence is TGCGCCAGCAGCCCAGAGCTAGCGGGGAACACCGGGGAGCTGTTTTTT.

With regard to this clone: Compared with germline, one end of the junction differs, possibly owing to a read error. The chain combines TRBV6-5 with TRBJ2-2, with 8 bases fitting TRBD2. Germline V gene lookup returns CDR1 MNHEY and CDR2 SVGAGI. CDR3 length equals 13 residues. CDR3 region: CASSWTSFGELFF. In nucleotides, the CDR3 is TGTGCCAGCAGTTGGACTAGCTTCGGGGAGCTGTTCTTT.

The chain joins TRBV7-6 to TRBJ1-2; D gene uncertain. Germline V CDR1 and CDR2: SGHVS, FNYEAQ. Trimming took off 2 bases at V and 4 bases at J, with 14 bases between the two ends. There are 15 residues in the CDR3. Here the CDR3 reads CASSLSSAGLYGYTF. The CDR3 DNA is TGTGCCAGCAGCTTAAGTAGCGCCGGCCTCTATGGCTACACCTTC.